This passage covers 10 T cell receptor beta chains from one sample sequenced in a study of blood T cell repertoires in COVID-19. Libraries were prepared by immunoSEQ multiplex PCR; TCRdb keeps only in-frame clonotypes and omits some of them. The sample yields 200,000 to 250,000 clones, 80% to 90% seen once. Material: PBMCs or T cells enriched from blood (not recorded which). All receptors derive from a woman under 40 who had been exposed to COVID-19.

V is TRBV5-5 and J is TRBJ2-7; 9 bases are a match to TRBD1. Germline CDR1 and CDR2: SGHKS and YYEKEE (reference sequence). The CDR3 sequence is 15 residues long. J gave up 3 bases and V 0 bases, and 4 bases lay outside the gene matches. The CDR3 region has the DNA TGTGCCAGCAGCTTGGTATGGGGACAGGGCTACGAGCAGTACTTC. It is translated as CASSLVWGQGYEQYF. The complete variable domain, with remaining parts taken from reference TRBV5-5 and TRBJ2-7, reads DAGVTQSPTHLIKTRGQQVTLRCSPISGHKSVSWYQQVLGQGPQFIFQYYEKEERGRGNFPDRFSARQFPNYSSELNVNALLLGDSALYLCASSLVWGQGYEQYFGPGTRLTVT.

The chain combines TRBV28 with TRBJ1-5, with TRBD1 matching over 8 bases. This CDR3 spans 16 amino acids. Unmatched junction bases numbered 6, after V lost 5 bases and J lost 0 bases. Germline V gives CDR1 MDHEN, CDR2 SYDVKM. This CDR3 reads CASSLSTGVSNQPQHF. DNA for the CDR3: TGTGCCAGCAGTCTATCGACAGGGGTTAGCAATCAGCCCCAGCATTTT.

The rearrangement uses TRBV11-2 and TRBJ2-3; D perhaps matches TRBD2 (7 bases). The CDR3 consists of 18 residues. Germline V lookup: CDR1 SGHAT, CDR2 FQNNGV. The ends were cut back, 1 base at V and 0 bases at J, with 17 bases in the middle. In nucleotides, the CDR3 is TGTGCCAGCAGCTTAGTGGGGGCTAGCGGAGGGAGCACAGATACGCAGTATTTT. This gives the protein CASSLVGASGGSTDTQYF.

This clone showed up just a few times. The chain has TRBV12-5 and TRBJ1-2; D gene ambiguous. The CDR3 is 13 residues long. V was shortened by 5 bases and J by 3 bases, with 10 bases between the two germline ends. CDR1 LGHNT and CDR2 FRNRAP come from the germline V gene. CDR3 loop: CASGPDTHYGYTF. CDR3 DNA sequence: TGTGCTAGTGGTCCAGACACGCACTATGGCTACACCTTC.

This chain joins TRBV5-1 and TRBJ2-1; D remains unclear. The CDR3 sequence is 12 residues long. Germline CDR1 reads SGHRS; CDR2 reads YFSETQ. The V end was cut by 1 base, the J end by 5 bases, with 4 bases between. CDR3 protein: CASSLTDNEQFF. In DNA, the CDR3 is TGCGCCAGCAGCTTGACAGACAATGAGCAGTTCTTC.

The gene calls are TRBV3-1 (or the pseudogene TRBV3-2) and TRBJ1-1; maybe TRBD1 (6 bases). Looked up from germline, CDR1 is LGHDT and CDR2 is YNNKEL (reference sequence). CDR3 length equals 15 residues. Deletions cut 4 bases from V and 1 base from J, with 13 bases between. The DNA for the CDR3 is TGTGCCAGCAGCCCGCCGGGACACTCGAACACTGAAGCTTTCTTT. Protein: CASSPPGHSNTEAFF.

The chain joins TRBV6-4 to TRBJ2-3; possibly TRBD1 for D (6 bases). Trimming removed 4 bases at V and 2 bases at J, with 10 bases between. CDR1 and CDR2 from the germline V gene are MRHNA and SNTAGT. The CDR3 has 14 residues. The CDR3 DNA reads TGTGCCAGCAGTGCCGGGACAAACACAGATACGCAGTATTTT. Its protein is CASSAGTNTDTQYF.

V is TRBV28 and J is TRBJ1-3; 7 nucleotides line up with TRBD1. The CDR3 covers 15 residues. V lost 5 bases, J lost 0 bases, and 4 bases stayed unmatched. The germline V gene has CDR1 MDHEN and CDR2 SYDVKM. This CDR3 is CASSQTGVSGNTIYF. The CDR3, as DNA: TGTGCCAGCAGTCAAACAGGGGTCTCTGGAAACACCATATATTTT.

V usage is TRBV7-3 and J usage is TRBJ1-1; TRBD1 might be the D (5 bases). The germline gives CDR1 SGHTA, CDR2 FQGTGA. The CDR3 contains 14 residues. Trimming cost V 5 bases and J 1 base, with 11 bases left between them. This CDR3 is CASSPGTSNTEAFF. The CDR3, as DNA: TGTGCCAGCAGCCCCGGGACTTCGAACACTGAAGCTTTCTTT.

This clone was seen a single time. The chain couples TRBV20-1 to TRBJ1-5; a possible D gene is TRBD1 (6 bases). This CDR3 spans 14 amino acids. In germline, CDR1 is DFQATT, CDR2 SNEGSKA (reference sequence). Between the trimmed V and J ends, which lost 3 bases and 6 bases, there was a span of 15 bases. In nucleotides, the CDR3 is TGCAGTGCTAGTTCCCCCCCAGGGGTTCAGCCCCAGCATTTT. Its protein is CSASSPPGVQPQHF.